The 32 T cell receptor beta chains listed next were all sequenced from one sample in a study of blood T cell repertoires in COVID-19. Using immunoSEQ multiplex PCR, the repertoire was profiled, and TCRdb retains in-frame clones only, with some absent. The sample includes approximately 530,000 clones, roughly 89% of them seen just once. The material sequenced was peripheral blood. These receptors all come from a woman aged 50 to 60 with COVID-19, enrolled during active disease.

This clone was detected a few times. This CDR3 is also generated by other DNA sequences in the sample. The V and J genes are TRBV4-1 and TRBJ1-4, with D perhaps TRBD1 (6 bases). The CDR3 has 15 amino acids. Germline V gene sequence: CDR1 MGHRA, CDR2 YSYEKL. V gave up 0 bases and J gave up 8 bases, with 13 bases separating them. CDR3 in DNA: TGCGCCAGCAGCCAAGATGACAGGCTGGGAGAAAAACTGTTTTTT. Protein product: CASSQDDRLGEKLFF.

This clone was detected a few times. This chain uses TRBV28 with TRBJ1-6; 7 nucleotides align to TRBD1. The ends lost 2 bases at V and 10 bases at J; junction bases unmatched: 8. This CDR3 spans 15 amino acids. Germline loops: CDR1 MDHEN, CDR2 SYDVKM. CDR3 DNA sequence: TGTGCCAGCAGTTTAGAACAGGGGTTTTCCTCACCCCTCCACTTT. Amino acid sequence: CASSLEQGFSSPLHF.

The V gene is TRBV11-2, the J gene TRBJ2-7; TRBD1 is a possible D gene (6 bases). Looked up from germline, CDR1 is SGHAT and CDR2 is FQNNGV. Trimming took off 6 bases at V and 2 bases at J, with 11 bases between the two ends. The length of the CDR3 is 13 residues. The CDR3: CASSSRDTYEQYF. The CDR3 coding sequence is TGTGCCAGCAGTTCCCGGGACACCTACGAGCAGTACTTC.

The V call is TRBV27, the J call TRBJ2-7, with 7 bases aligning to TRBD1. Germline V gene data show CDR1 as MNHEY and CDR2 as SMNVEV (reference sequence). Trimming cost V 6 bases and J 1 base; bases outside gene matches: 3. CDR3 size: 13 residues. In DNA, the CDR3 is TGTGCCAGCAGCACGACAGGGTCCTACGAGCAGTACTTC. Translation gives CASSTTGSYEQYF.

The V call is TRBV4-2, the J call TRBJ2-4; D is unclear. V gave up 7 bases and J gave up 9 bases, with 16 bases separating them. Per germline, CDR1 LGHNA and CDR2 YNFKEQ. The CDR3 totals 13 residues. CDR3 sequence: CASTPNSAAIQYF. The CDR3 DNA follows: TGTGCCAGCACCCCCAACTCGGCGGCCATTCAGTACTTC.

V is TRBV6-1 and J is TRBJ2-7, with 7 bases fitting TRBD2. Germline lookup yields CDR1 MNHNS and CDR2 SASEGT. This CDR3 is built from 16 residues. V lost 1 base to trimming and J lost 7 bases; unmatched junction nucleotides: 13. CDR3 amino acids: CASSEESREVGGEQYF. The CDR3 nucleotides read TGTGCCAGCAGTGAAGAGTCTCGGGAGGTCGGGGGTGAGCAGTACTTC.

This chain joins TRBV19 and TRBJ1-4, with TRBD1 identical over 7 bases. The CDR3 is made up of 13 amino acids. Germline V gene lookup returns CDR1 LNHDA and CDR2 SQIVND (reference sequence). V shed 6 bases and J 7 bases; nucleotides not matched to a gene: 5. CDR3 in DNA: TGTGCCAGTAGCTACGACAGGGTTGAAAAACTGTTTTTT. Its translation is CASSYDRVEKLFF.

The chain uses TRBV3-1 (or the pseudogene TRBV3-2) and TRBJ2-7; 7 bases agree with TRBD2. Germline V gives CDR1 LGHDT, CDR2 YNNKEL (reference sequence). The CDR3 consists of 13 residues. J gave up 5 bases and V 3 bases, and 4 bases lay outside the gene matches. Here the CDR3 reads CASSHGTMNEQYF. CDR3 in DNA: TGTGCCAGCAGCCACGGGACTATGAACGAGCAGTACTTC.

The chain combines TRBV12-3 or TRBV12-4 with TRBJ1-5, with a possible D match to TRBD1 (5 bases). The CDR3 is 13 residues long. V was clipped by 8 bases and J by 6 bases, with 14 bases between them. As DNA, the CDR3 is TGTGCCAGCTCCCGGGGGGGACGTCAGCCCCAGCATTTT. This translates into CASSRGGRQPQHF.

The chain combines TRBV19 with TRBJ1-1; 10 nucleotides match TRBD1. This CDR3 region has 13 residues. Germline V gives CDR1 LNHDA, CDR2 SQIVND (reference sequence). With V trimmed by 8 bases and J by 5 bases, 5 bases remained unmatched. The chain's CDR3 is CASSRGQGTEAFF. CDR3 coding DNA: TGTGCCAGTTCCAGGGGACAGGGGACTGAAGCTTTCTTT.

The rearrangement joins TRBV7-9 to TRBJ1-2, with D uncertain. This CDR3 has 14 amino acids. Germline assignment: CDR1 SEHNR and CDR2 FQNEAQ (reference sequence). V lost 3 bases to trimming and J lost 1 base, with 9 bases between them. The CDR3 nucleotides are TGTGCCAGCAGCTTGACCGGGAATAACTATGGCTACACCTTC. It codes for CASSLTGNNYGYTF.

This chain connects TRBV6-5 to TRBJ1-1; D not resolved. Germline V lookup: CDR1 MNHEY, CDR2 SVGAGI. This CDR3 comprises 11 residues. The V end was cut by 7 bases, the J end by 3 bases, with 6 bases between. The CDR3 DNA reads TGTGCCAGCATGGAGGACACTGAAGCTTTCTTT. Protein: CASMEDTEAFF.

This clone came up once. The chain is built from TRBV5-1 and TRBJ2-2; D perhaps matches TRBD2 (5 bases). The CDR3 totals 14 residues. The V gene lost 4 bases and the J gene lost 6 bases, with 13 bases spanning the gap. Germline V lookup: CDR1 SGHRS, CDR2 YFSETQ. CDR3 amino acids: CASSPGLIAGELFF. DNA of the CDR3: TGCGCCAGCAGCCCAGGACTCATCGCCGGGGAGCTGTTTTTT.

This rearrangement joins TRBV30 to TRBJ1-4; 7 nucleotides match TRBD1. Trimming at V came to 0 bases and at J to 8 bases, leaving 9 bases not matched to a gene. The CDR3 contains 15 residues. Germline CDR1 and CDR2: GTSNPN and SVGIG (reference sequence). The CDR3 nucleotides read TGTGCCTGGAGTGTACCCAAGGGGGCAAACGAAAAACTGTTTTTT. It encodes CAWSVPKGANEKLFF.

This chain's CDR3 is CASSLGQGELYEQYF. The CDR3, as DNA: TGTGCCAGCAGCTTAGGGCAGGGCGAACTTTACGAGCAGTACTTC. The V gene is TRBV7-2, the J gene TRBJ2-7, with D possibly TRBD1 on 5 matching bases. This CDR3 comprises 15 residues. The germline V gene has CDR1 SGHTA and CDR2 FQGNSA. V was trimmed by 1 base and J by 4 bases, leaving 14 bases between them.

The chain couples TRBV6-4 to TRBJ2-3; the match to TRBD1 covers 9 bases. The CDR3 spans 15 residues. With 2 bases clipped from V and 3 bases from J, the junction kept 3 bases outside the gene matches. From germline, CDR1 is MRHNA and CDR2 SNTAGT. In nucleotides, the CDR3 is TGTGCCAGCAGTGACACTGACAGGGGGACAGATACGCAGTATTTT. Translation gives CASSDTDRGTDTQYF.

This clone was observed a single time. The chain links TRBV24-1 to TRBJ2-1; TRBD1 matches 7 bases. V was clipped by 0 bases and J by 5 bases; unmatched bases: 6. The CDR3 covers 16 residues. Germline V gene data show CDR1 as KGHDR and CDR2 as SFDVKD. CDR3 nucleotides: TGTGCCACCAGTGATTTGTCGACAGGGAATAACAATGAGCAGTTCTTC. Translating gives CATSDLSTGNNNEQFF.

The table lists this clone with a count of one. The chain has TRBV4-1 and TRBJ1-5, with D tentatively TRBD1 (5 bases). The CDR3 is 15 residues long. V was pared by 3 bases and J by 2 bases, with 11 bases between. CDR1 is MGHRA, CDR2 YSYEKL, per germline. CDR3 DNA sequence: TGCGCCAGCAGCCATCCGGACATACGCAATCAGCCCCAGCATTTT. It translates to CASSHPDIRNQPQHF.

V usage is TRBV7-2 and J usage is TRBJ2-3, with 7 bases identical to TRBD1. This CDR3 is built from 18 residues. CDR1 and CDR2 (germline): SGHTA, FQGNSA. The V segment lost 4 bases and the J segment 2 bases; nucleotides outside the gene matches: 15. As DNA, the CDR3 is TGTGCCAGCAGCTCGACCCGGGGACAGCTACTACCCACAGATACGCAGTATTTT. It codes for CASSSTRGQLLPTDTQYF. The full variable domain, in which reference TRBV7-2 and TRBJ2-3 provide the parts outside the CDR3, is GAGVSQSPSNKVTEKGKDVELRCDPISGHTALYWYRQSLGQGLEFLIYFQGNSAPDKSGLPSDRFSAERTGGSVSTLTIQRTQQEDSAVYLCASSSTRGQLLPTDTQYFGPGTRLTVL.

The CDR3 sequence is CASSPYSQQSVWSGANVLTF. The CDR3 DNA is TGTGCCAGCAGTCCTTATTCCCAACAATCTGTCTGGTCTGGGGCCAACGTCCTGACTTTC. This chain joins TRBV27 and TRBJ2-6; D gene ambiguous. The CDR3 is made up of 20 amino acids. V lost 5 bases and J 1 base, leaving 24 bases between the germline ends. Germline lookup yields CDR1 MNHEY and CDR2 SMNVEV (reference sequence).

The chain employs TRBV3-1 (or the pseudogene TRBV3-2) and TRBJ2-5; 13 nucleotides agree with TRBD2. The ends lost 4 bases at V and 2 bases at J; junction bases unmatched: 4. The CDR3 contains 16 residues. The germline V gene has CDR1 LGHDT and CDR2 YNNKEL (reference sequence). In nucleotides, the CDR3 is TGTGCCAGCAGCCCGAGACTAGCGGGGGGTCAAGAGACCCAGTACTTC. Protein sequence: CASSPRLAGGQETQYF.

The chain joins TRBV5-5 to TRBJ2-7; D possibly corresponds to TRBD1 (5 bases). CDR3 size: 14 residues. Trimming left V 4 bases short and J 0 bases short, with 11 bases between. Germline CDR1 SGHKS, CDR2 YYEKEE (reference sequence). DNA for the CDR3: TGTGCCAGCAGCCCTGACAGAAGCTCCTACGAGCAGTACTTC. Its protein product is CASSPDRSSYEQYF.

V usage is TRBV18 and J usage is TRBJ1-4, with D hard to call. Germline CDR1 KGHSH, CDR2 LQKENI. CDR3 length: 13 residues. V lost 6 bases to trimming and J lost 8 bases, with 13 bases between them. The CDR3 here is CASSQNSGEKLFF. The CDR3 region has the DNA TGTGCCAGCTCTCAAAACTCCGGGGAAAAACTGTTTTTT.

The chain recombines TRBV21-1 with TRBJ1-2. TRBV21-1 is described as a pseudogene. The CDR3 covers 15 residues. The CDR3 loop reads CASSKASGTGGGYTF. CDR3 nucleotides: TGTGCCAGCAGCAAAGCGTCGGGGACTGGTGGTGGCTACACCTTC.

The genes are TRBV6-1 and TRBJ2-2; D is possibly TRBD2 (7 bases). Trimming removed 11 bases from V and 2 bases from J, with 18 bases in between. The germline V gene has CDR1 MNHNS and CDR2 SASEGT. This CDR3 has 15 residues. The CDR3 DNA is TGTGCCGTACCACTGGGGGGGGCAAACACCGGGGAGCTGTTTTTT. As protein: CAVPLGGANTGELFF.

The V gene is TRBV6-5, the J gene TRBJ1-5; D is ambiguous. Trimming removed 8 bases from V and 0 bases from J, with 14 bases in between. CDR3 length: 15 amino acids. The V gene's germline CDR1 is MNHEY and CDR2 SVGAGI. The CDR3 reads CASASVSDSNQPQHF. The CDR3, as DNA: TGTGCCAGCGCTAGCGTAAGCGATAGCAATCAGCCCCAGCATTTT.

This rearrangement joins TRBV29-1 to TRBJ2-4; perhaps TRBD1 as D (7 bases). V lost 6 bases to trimming and J lost 6 bases, with 9 bases between them. Germline assignment: CDR1 SQVTM and CDR2 ANQGSEA. The CDR3 length is 11 residues. CDR3 coding DNA: TGCAGCGTCCAGGGGGGAAACATTCAGTACTTC. Translation gives CSVQGGNIQYF.

The V gene is TRBV2, the J gene TRBJ2-1, with a weak D call TRBD2 (5 bases). CDR1 SNHLY and CDR2 FYNNEI come from the germline V gene. This CDR3 spans 15 amino acids. Between the trimmed V and J ends, which lost 7 bases and 3 bases, there was a span of 16 bases. The CDR3 DNA is TGTGCCAGCACCTCGCAACTAGTCCTCTACAATGAGCAGTTCTTC. This codes for CASTSQLVLYNEQFF.

The rearrangement uses TRBV2 and TRBJ2-2, with 13 bases lining up with TRBD2. This CDR3 comprises 18 residues. The ends lost 8 bases at V and 0 bases at J; junction bases unmatched: 9. Germline-derived CDR1 and CDR2 are SNHLY and FYNNEI. CDR3 in amino acids: CASHTSGGGLTNTGELFF. The CDR3 coding sequence is TGTGCCAGCCACACTAGCGGGGGGGGTTTAACGAACACCGGGGAGCTGTTTTTT.

This chain connects TRBV9 to TRBJ2-6; 9 nucleotides match TRBD1. The CDR3 loop spans 16 amino acids. With V trimmed by 3 bases and J by 4 bases, 5 bases remained unmatched. Germline values: CDR1 SGDLS, CDR2 YYNGEE. The CDR3 coding sequence is TGTGCCAGCAGCGCGGGGACAGGGTCGGGGGCCAACGTCCTGACTTTC. Encoded protein: CASSAGTGSGANVLTF.

The rearrangement links TRBV29-1 to TRBJ2-1; no definite D call. The CDR3 contains 13 residues. V dropped 4 bases and J dropped 2 bases, with 9 bases sitting between them. Germline V lookup: CDR1 SQVTM, CDR2 ANQGSEA. The CDR3 region is CSVGSHPYNEQFF. The CDR3 DNA reads TGCAGCGTTGGGAGCCACCCCTACAATGAGCAGTTCTTC.

V usage is TRBV28 and J usage is TRBJ2-1; 12 nucleotides align to TRBD2. The CDR3 is made up of 16 amino acids. Trimming cost V 4 bases and J 5 bases; bases outside gene matches: 6. CDR1 and CDR2 from the germline V gene are MDHEN and SYDVKM. Written as DNA, the CDR3 is TGTGCCAGCAGTTACGCTAGCGGGGGGGCCAACAATGAGCAGTTCTTC. Protein product: CASSYASGGANNEQFF.